A single sample is the source of the 27 T cell receptor beta chains below, sequenced in a study of technical replicates of blood from a handful of donors. This table comes from immunoSEQ multiplex PCR, and its TCRdb copy is limited to in-frame clones, with some not included. The profile covers some 83,000 clones, with 85% to 95% appearing a single time and 0.35% to 0.45% taken by the ten largest. The sequenced sample consisted of T cells isolated from PBMCs. The receptors originated from a human donor in good health.

In its sample, this clone was seen a few times. The V gene is TRBV4-1, the J gene TRBJ2-2; perhaps TRBD1 as D (6 bases). The CDR3 totals 19 residues. CDR1 MGHRA and CDR2 YSYEKL come from the germline V gene. Trimming left V 2 bases short and J 4 bases short, with 23 bases between. The CDR3 is CASSQIGMGTGKTTGELFF. Written as DNA, the CDR3 is TGCGCCAGCAGCCAAATCGGGATGGGTACAGGGAAGACCACCGGGGAGCTGTTTTTT.

J is TRBJ2-1 and V is TRBV10-1, with 9 bases fitting TRBD2. The trim removed 6 bases at V and 7 bases at J, leaving 10 bases unmatched. This CDR3 has 15 amino acids. Germline lookup yields CDR1 WNHNN and CDR2 SYGVQD (reference sequence). The DNA for the CDR3 is TGCGCCAGCAGGGCTTTTAGCGGGAGTCAAAATGAGCAGTTCTTC. Translation: CASRAFSGSQNEQFF.

This clone came up once. The chain recombines TRBV14 with TRBJ1-4, with D unclear. CDR3 length equals 15 residues. V was shortened by 0 bases and J by 8 bases, with 13 bases between the two germline ends. Germline V gene sequence: CDR1 SGHDN, CDR2 FVKESK. The CDR3 sequence is CASSQELLGGEKLFF. CDR3 DNA: TGTGCCAGCAGCCAAGAGCTACTAGGAGGGGAAAAACTGTTTTTT.

The V call is TRBV11-2, the J call TRBJ2-7; 11 positions match TRBD2. Germline CDR1 is SGHAT and CDR2 is FQNNGV. The CDR3 runs 15 residues. J was trimmed by 6 bases and V by 3 bases; bases with no gene match: 7. DNA for the CDR3: TGTGCCAGCAGCTTTAGCGGGAGGGCCGCCGTCGAGCAGTACTTC. It encodes CASSFSGRAAVEQYF.

The chain uses TRBV19 and TRBJ1-1, with unresolved D. The V end lost 3 bases, the J end lost 4 bases, and 15 bases lay between the germline ends. Germline CDR1 is LNHDA and CDR2 is SQIVND (reference sequence). This CDR3 is built from 15 residues. In DNA form, the CDR3 reads TGTGCCAGTAGTATTCTGGCAGGAAGTCCCACTGAAGCTTTCTTT. This sequence encodes CASSILAGSPTEAFF. Using reference TRBV19 and TRBJ1-1 for the parts outside the CDR3, the full variable domain is DGGITQSPKYLFRKEGQNVTLSCEQNLNHDAMYWYRQDPGQGLRLIYYSQIVNDFQKGDIAEGYSVSREKKESFPLTVTSAQKNPTAFYLCASSILAGSPTEAFFGQGTRLTVV.

This clone was recorded once. The gene calls are TRBV15 and TRBJ2-5; a possible D gene is TRBD1 (7 bases). This CDR3 contains 16 residues. V lost 0 bases and J lost 2, with 13 bases in between. CDR1 is LNHNV and CDR2 is YYDKDF in the germline V gene (reference sequence). CDR3 DNA: TGTGCCACCAGCAGAGATCCAGGGGGGTGGCAAGAGACCCAGTACTTC. It specifies CATSRDPGGWQETQYF.

The chain uses TRBV5-6 and TRBJ2-7; 9 nucleotides line up with TRBD1. V gave up 2 bases and J gave up 6 bases; unmatched junction bases: 9. This CDR3 contains 15 residues. Per germline, CDR1 SGHDT and CDR2 YYEEEE. The CDR3 DNA is TGTGCCAGCAGCTTTCTGGGGACAGGGAAAAGCGAGCAGTACTTC. The encoded protein is CASSFLGTGKSEQYF.

The V and J genes are TRBV19 and TRBJ2-7, with 8 bases fitting TRBD2. V dropped 8 bases and J dropped 4; count of bases not matched to a gene: 7. The CDR3 covers 13 residues. CDR1 and CDR2 (germline): LNHDA, SQIVND (reference sequence). CDR3 nucleotide sequence: TGTGCCAGTGGGGCTAGCGGGCGTTACGAGCAGTACTTC. Translation: CASGASGRYEQYF. The full variable domain, with the rest looked up from reference TRBV19 and TRBJ2-7, is DGGITQSPKYLFRKEGQNVTLSCEQNLNHDAMYWYRQDPGQGLRLIYYSQIVNDFQKGDIAEGYSVSREKKESFPLTVTSAQKNPTAFYLCASGASGRYEQYFGPGTRLTVT.

The V and J genes are TRBV2 and TRBJ1-5; 7 bases match TRBD1. V lost 3 bases and J lost 6; bases outside the gene matches: 5. Germline V gene lookup returns CDR1 SNHLY and CDR2 FYNNEI. The CDR3 contains 14 residues. The CDR3 coding sequence is TGTGCCAGCAGTGATAGGGGGCTCAGTCAGCCCCAGCATTTT. As protein: CASSDRGLSQPQHF.

The chain combines TRBV18 with TRBJ2-3; 13 positions agree with TRBD2. With 4 bases clipped from V and 2 bases from J, the junction kept 3 bases outside the gene matches. CDR1 and CDR2 from the germline V gene are KGHSH and LQKENI. The CDR3 length is 16 residues. CDR3 sequence: CASSLGTSGNTDTQYF. The CDR3 DNA sequence: TGTGCCAGCTCACTAGGGACTAGCGGGAACACAGATACGCAGTATTTT.

The chain joins TRBV5-6 to TRBJ2-2, with a weak D call TRBD1 (5 bases). Germline values: CDR1 SGHDT, CDR2 YYEEEE. Deletions cut 4 bases from V and 1 base from J, with 14 bases between. The CDR3 has 16 amino acids. CDR3 amino acids: CASSDMGLVNTGELFF. CDR3 sequence (DNA): TGTGCCAGCAGCGATATGGGGCTTGTGAACACCGGGGAGCTGTTTTTT.

The gene calls are TRBV6-1 and TRBJ1-3; D not certain. The CDR3 length is 14 residues. The germline V and J ends were trimmed by 2 bases and 2 bases, with 7 bases remaining between them. In germline, CDR1 is MNHNS, CDR2 SASEGT. In nucleotides, the CDR3 is TGTGCCAGCAGTGAACAGAATACTGGAAACACCATATATTTT. This gives the protein CASSEQNTGNTIYF.

The chain has TRBV7-6 and TRBJ2-1; TRBD2 matches 11 bases. V shed 5 bases and J 6 bases; nucleotides not matched to a gene: 9. CDR3 length equals 16 residues. The V gene's germline CDR1 is SGHVS and CDR2 FNYEAQ. The CDR3 DNA is TGTGCCAGCAGCCTTAGCGGGAGGGCCATTCCCAATGAGCAGTTCTTC. This encodes CASSLSGRAIPNEQFF.

This rearrangement joins TRBV7-2 to TRBJ1-4; D may be TRBD1 (5 bases). Per germline, CDR1 SGHTA and CDR2 FQGNSA. Deletions cut 6 bases from V and 8 bases from J, with 16 bases between. This CDR3 has 14 amino acids. The CDR3 bases are TGTGCCAGCAGTTTGCAGGGTGGTCTAGAAAAACTGTTTTTT. Residues: CASSLQGGLEKLFF.

The chain employs TRBV18 and TRBJ2-7; D not resolved. Germline lookup yields CDR1 KGHSH and CDR2 LQKENI. Trimming cost V 1 base and J 4 bases, with 11 bases left between them. The CDR3 consists of 14 residues. CDR3 sequence: CASSPLSLSYEQYF. The CDR3 DNA is TGTGCCAGCTCACCACTGTCCCTATCTTACGAGCAGTACTTC.

This sequence joins TRBV5-1 and TRBJ1-2; maybe TRBD1 (6 bases). V shed 1 base and J shed 3 bases, with 13 bases lying between them. The CDR3 sequence is 15 residues long. Per germline, CDR1 SGHRS and CDR2 YFSETQ. The CDR3 here is CASSLITDSYYGYTF. The CDR3 DNA follows: TGCGCCAGCAGCTTGATCACGGACAGTTACTATGGCTACACCTTC.

This chain links TRBV18 with TRBJ1-1, with D hard to call. V was trimmed by 6 bases and J by 2 bases, leaving 10 bases between them. The CDR3 runs to 13 residues. CDR1 KGHSH and CDR2 LQKENI come from the germline V gene. In DNA form, the CDR3 reads TGTGCCAGCTCTAGGCAGGAAAACACTGAAGCTTTCTTT. It is translated as CASSRQENTEAFF.

V and J are TRBV6-4 and TRBJ2-3, with TRBD2 identical over 12 bases. The CDR3 consists of 16 residues. The germline V gene encodes CDR1 MRHNA and CDR2 SNTAGT. J was trimmed by 0 bases and V by 2 bases; bases with no gene match: 0. As DNA, the CDR3 is TGTGCCAGCAGTGACGGGACTAGCGGGAGCACAGATACGCAGTATTTT. It translates to CASSDGTSGSTDTQYF.

This chain connects TRBV11-2 to TRBJ2-5, with 10 bases matching TRBD2. The CDR3 sequence is 15 residues long. The V and J ends lost 6 bases and 2 bases, in that order; junction bases with no gene match: 6. Germline assignment: CDR1 SGHAT and CDR2 FQNNGV. This CDR3 is CASRMPGLAQETQYF. The CDR3 coding sequence is TGTGCCAGCAGGATGCCGGGACTAGCGCAAGAGACCCAGTACTTC.

This sequence joins TRBV28 and TRBJ2-1, with a tentative D call TRBD2 (5 bases). Trimming removed 8 bases at V and 4 bases at J, with 18 bases between. Germline V CDR1 and CDR2: MDHEN, SYDVKM. The CDR3 is 15 residues long. The CDR3 reads CASAPTGELYNEQFF. The CDR3 DNA reads TGTGCCAGCGCTCCAACCGGGGAATTGTACAATGAGCAGTTCTTC.

The J gene is TRBJ2-7, the V gene TRBV11-2; a weak D match, TRBD1 (5 bases). Trimming left V 2 bases short and J 0 bases short, with 14 bases between. Germline assignment: CDR1 SGHAT and CDR2 FQNNGV. The CDR3 is 16 residues long. The CDR3 region has the DNA TGTGCCAGCAGCTTATGGGGCTTCGATAGCTCCTACGAGCAGTACTTC. Its protein product is CASSLWGFDSSYEQYF.

The chain uses TRBV6-5 and TRBJ2-1; TRBD2 aligns across 10 bases. Germline-derived CDR1 and CDR2 are MNHEY and SVGAGI. CDR3 length: 15 amino acids. V trimming: 0 bases; J trimming: 7 bases; junction bases outside the gene matches: 3. The CDR3 protein is CASSYSTSGKNEQFF. DNA for the CDR3: TGTGCCAGCAGTTACTCAACTAGCGGGAAGAATGAGCAGTTCTTC.

The chain uses TRBV11-3 and TRBJ1-5; TRBD1 is a possible D gene (5 bases). The V end lost 5 bases, the J end lost 5 bases, and 16 bases lay between the germline ends. Per the germline V gene, CDR1 is SGHNT and CDR2 is YENEEA. The CDR3 spans 15 residues. CDR3: CASSPRGRAYQPQHF. CDR3 bases: TGTGCCAGCAGCCCCCGGGGGAGAGCCTATCAGCCCCAGCATTTT. The entire variable domain, with the rest obtained from reference TRBV11-3 and TRBJ1-5, is as follows: EAGVVQSPRYKIIEKKQPVAFWCNPISGHNTLYWYLQNLGQGPELLIRYENEEAVDDSQLPKDRFSAERLKGVDSTLKIQPAELGDSAVYLCASSPRGRAYQPQHFGDGTRLSIL.

The chain combines TRBV6-5 with TRBJ1-1, with D perhaps matching TRBD1 (6 bases). Germline V CDR1 and CDR2: MNHEY, SVGAGI. V lost 4 bases, J lost 10 bases, and 13 bases lay in between. The CDR3 contains 12 residues. DNA for the CDR3: TGTGCCAGCAGTTCCTCTACAGGGCTAGCTTTCTTT. Encoded protein: CASSSSTGLAFF.

V gene TRBV7-9 combines with J gene TRBJ2-7; TRBD1 aligns across 10 bases. The CDR3 has 14 residues. Germline V gene sequence: CDR1 SEHNR, CDR2 FQNEAQ (reference sequence). V gave up 5 bases and J gave up 6 bases; unmatched junction bases: 7. The CDR3 loop is CASSPRQGAREQYF. The CDR3 region has the DNA TGTGCCAGCAGCCCTAGACAGGGGGCTCGCGAGCAGTACTTC. Based on the CDR3 plus reference TRBV7-9 and TRBJ2-7, the full variable domain is DTGVSQNPRHKITKRGQNVTFRCDPISEHNRLYWYRQTLGQGPEFLTYFQNEAQLEKSRLLSDRFSAERPKGSFSTLEIQRTEQGDSAMYLCASSPRQGAREQYFGPGTRLTVT.

The chain combines TRBV19 with TRBJ1-5, with no clear D. Trimming cost V 10 bases and J 5 bases, with 18 bases left between them. Germline V lookup: CDR1 LNHDA, CDR2 SQIVND (reference sequence). The CDR3 spans 14 residues. Here the CDR3 DNA reads TGTGCCACCCTGCCCCTCACCGGGGATCAGCCCCAGCATTTT. Translated, it gives CATLPLTGDQPQHF.

This CDR3 is CASSSPGTGVYGYTF. CDR3 sequence (DNA): TGCGCCAGCAGCTCGCCCGGGACAGGGGTCTATGGCTACACCTTC. This sequence joins TRBV5-1 and TRBJ1-2; 10 positions agree with TRBD1. Germline lookup yields CDR1 SGHRS and CDR2 YFSETQ. This CDR3 region has 15 residues. V was clipped by 3 bases and J by 4 bases; unmatched bases: 6.